This T cell receptor (beta chain) was recovered during a study of blood T cell repertoires in COVID-19. Study details: Sites in the United States, Italy and Spain provided acute and convalescent COVID-19 samples. The analysed material was cDNA or gDNA that came from T cells, B-cell-depleted T cells, or PBMCs.

Concerning this clone itself: Other DNA sequences of this sample code for an identical CDR3.

CDR3 length: 13 amino acids. The V and J ends lost 3 bases and 2 bases respectively, with 7 bases between them. Germline lookup yields CDR1 LNHNV and CDR2 YYDKDF (reference sequence). Authors' methods: Researchers report that nucleated cell counts were estimated from reference gene primer amplification. Method: immunoSEQ multiplex PCR; TCRdb's copy keeps in-frame clones and lacks some. That table furnishes V, J and clone size, whereas the DNA furnished D and trimming. The sample has about 140,000 clones, around 81% seen once; the top ten hold roughly 8.2%. The source is a human donor in a cohort sampled during active COVID-19. The V gene is TRBV15, the J gene TRBJ2-5, with D possibly TRBD2 on 5 matching bases. The sequenced sample consisted of peripheral blood. The CDR3 sequence is CATSRDLQETQYF. DNA for the CDR3: TGTGCCACCAGCAGGGACTTACAAGAGACCCAGTACTTC. The complete variable domain, with remaining parts taken from reference TRBV15 and TRBJ2-5, reads DAMVIQNPRYQVTQFGKPVTLSCSQTLNHNVMYWYQQKSSQAPKLLFHYYDKDFNNEADTPDNFQSRRPNTSFCFLDIRSPGLGDTAMYLCATSRDLQETQYFGPGTRLLVL.